The clone carrying this TCR beta chain was counted only a few times. The data stem from a study of blood T cell repertoires in COVID-19. The wider study: Sites in the United States, Italy and Spain provided acute and convalescent COVID-19 samples. Sources were T cells, B-cell-depleted T cells, or PBMCs; the material itself was cDNA or gDNA.

In the source study's methods: Using reference gene primer amplification, nucleated cell counts were estimated. TCRdb's table, derived via immunoSEQ multiplex PCR, lists solely in-frame clones and lacks some. For V, J and clone size, that table is used; D and trimming come from the DNA. The table has 250,000 to 350,000 clones, 84% seen once. Seattle researchers signed up patients amid active infection and tracked them longitudinally. Germline V CDR1 and CDR2: MDHEN, SYDVKM. The CDR3 is 14 amino acids. Trimming at V came to 6 bases and at J to 8 bases, leaving 12 bases not matched to a gene. The clonotype was recovered from an older person with COVID-19, enrolled during active disease. The sample comprised peripheral blood. V usage is TRBV28 and J usage is TRBJ1-2; 7 bases agree with TRBD1. In DNA, the CDR3 is TGTGCCAGCAGCAAAAAGGGGGCGCCCAGCGGCTACACCTTC. Amino acids: CASSKKGAPSGYTF.